The subject of this entry is one T cell receptor (beta chain). Its antigen is not identified. This entry belongs to a study of shared clonotypes between healthy human individuals. Clones were sequenced by immunoSEQ multiplex PCR, and TCRdb holds only the in-frame ones, with some missing. This table has a few million clones, 85% to 95% appearing once. Study-wide points: Naive subsets typically showed greater estimated richness than memory subsets.

This sequence originates from a man aged 18 to 30 in good health. Some clones in this sample may be carry-over from other donors' samples. Sequencing was done on a sample of naive CD4+ T cells from PBMCs. Subset reported: CD45RA+ positively selected.

CDR3 in amino acids: CASSLDAGLADEQYF. Here the CDR3 DNA reads TGTGCCAGCAGCTTGGATGCGGGACTAGCGGACGAGCAGTACTTC. V and J are TRBV5-4 and TRBJ2-7; TRBD2 matches 11 bases. Germline assignment: CDR1 SGHNT and CDR2 YYREEE (reference sequence). The CDR3 consists of 15 residues. J was trimmed by 5 bases and V by 0 bases; bases with no gene match: 4.